The rows below give T cell receptor beta chains drawn from one sample of a study of CD8 T cells in Susac syndrome. Each CDR3 protein gets one entry after TCRdb re-called the immunoSEQ multiplex PCR reads with MiXCR. The repertoire consists of 160,000 or so distinct CDR3 sequences, with 85% to 95% occurring once and the leading ten covering roughly 0.16%. Sequences were obtained from CD8+ T cells from PBMCs. The receptors come from a human donor with multiple sclerosis. CDR3s include the opening cysteine and the closing phenylalanine or tryptophan. Each record gives: clone size, D gene, V gene, J gene, CDR3 DNA, CDR3 protein. D genes are given only for firm matches. Not every row has a clone size; where given, it reads once, few, many or a size class.

clone size: .; D gene: TRBD2; V gene: TRBV24-1; J gene: TRBJ2-2; CDR3 DNA: TGTGCCACCAGTGCGAGCGGGGGGGCCGGGGAGCTGTTTTTT; CDR3 protein: CATSASGGAGELFF
clone size: .; D gene: .; V gene: TRBV20-1; J gene: TRBJ2-7; CDR3 DNA: TGCAGTGCCGTTACAGGTTTATCCTACGAGCAGTACTTC; CDR3 protein: CSAVTGLSYEQYF
clone size: .; D gene: TRBD1; V gene: TRBV27; J gene: TRBJ1-1; CDR3 DNA: TGTGCCAGCAGCCCCCGGGACAGGGATGGCACTGAAGCTTTCTTT; CDR3 protein: CASSPRDRDGTEAFF
clone size: .; D gene: TRBD2; V gene: TRBV11-2; J gene: TRBJ2-5; CDR3 DNA: TGTGCCAGCAGCTTAGACTCTAGCGGACAAGAGACCCAGTACTTC; CDR3 protein: CASSLDSSGQETQYF
clone size: .; D gene: .; V gene: TRBV3-1; J gene: TRBJ1-5; CDR3 DNA: TGTGCCAGCAGCCATGGGGGCCTCCTGGGTCAGCCCCAGCATTTT; CDR3 protein: CASSHGGLLGQPQHF
clone size: .; D gene: .; V gene: TRBV27; J gene: TRBJ2-7; CDR3 DNA: TGTGCCAGCAGTATCCCAGGACGGACCTACGAGCAGTACTTC; CDR3 protein: CASSIPGRTYEQYF
clone size: .; D gene: TRBD1; V gene: TRBV27; J gene: TRBJ2-3; CDR3 DNA: TGTGCCACCAGTATGGGACAGGGGAGACATGGCGCGCAGTATTTT; CDR3 protein: CATSMGQGRHGAQYF
clone size: .; D gene: TRBD2; V gene: TRBV6-1; J gene: TRBJ2-7; CDR3 DNA: TGTGCCAGCAGTCCCACTGTAACGGGAGGAGGGGTCGAGCAGTACTTC; CDR3 protein: CASSPTVTGGGVEQYF
clone size: once; D gene: TRBD2; V gene: TRBV11-2; J gene: TRBJ2-1; CDR3 DNA: TGTGCCAGCAGCTTAAACGGGAGGGGAAATGAGCAGTTCTTC; CDR3 protein: CASSLNGRGNEQFF
clone size: .; D gene: .; V gene: TRBV2; J gene: TRBJ2-1; CDR3 DNA: TGTGCCAGCACCCCCCGGGAGGAGCAGTTCTTC; CDR3 protein: CASTPREEQFF
clone size: once; D gene: TRBD2; V gene: TRBV12-3/TRBV12-4; J gene: TRBJ2-3; CDR3 DNA: TGTGCCAGCAGTTTAGGGGGGACTAGCGGAATAGCTACGCAGTATTTT; CDR3 protein: CASSLGGTSGIATQYF
clone size: once; D gene: .; V gene: TRBV5-6; J gene: TRBJ2-7; CDR3 DNA: TGTGCCAGCAGCTTGGTGGAGTCCCCCTACGAGCAGTACTTC; CDR3 protein: CASSLVESPYEQYF
clone size: .; D gene: TRBD1; V gene: TRBV9; J gene: TRBJ1-2; CDR3 DNA: TGTGCCAGCAGCGTAGCTTCGACAGGGTTGGACTATGGCTACACCTTC; CDR3 protein: CASSVASTGLDYGYTF
clone size: .; D gene: TRBD2; V gene: TRBV2; J gene: TRBJ2-5; CDR3 DNA: TGTGCCAGCAGTGCACTAGCGGGAGCCGATGAGACCCAGTACTTC; CDR3 protein: CASSALAGADETQYF
clone size: .; D gene: .; V gene: TRBV6-5; J gene: TRBJ2-7; CDR3 DNA: TGTGCCGTCCCCCGGGAGACATACGAGCAGTACTTC; CDR3 protein: CAVPRETYEQYF
clone size: once; D gene: .; V gene: TRBV5-6; J gene: TRBJ1-5; CDR3 DNA: TGTGCCAGCAGCTGGTCGACCAGCGGCAATCAGCCCCAGCATTTT; CDR3 protein: CASSWSTSGNQPQHF
clone size: .; D gene: TRBD1; V gene: TRBV29-1; J gene: TRBJ1-2; CDR3 DNA: TGCAGCGTTGAAAGGCAGGGGGCCTATGGCTACACCTTC; CDR3 protein: CSVERQGAYGYTF
clone size: .; D gene: .; V gene: TRBV4-1; J gene: TRBJ1-2; CDR3 DNA: TGCGCCAGCAGCCCCATTGGGGCAGACAATGGCTACACCTTC; CDR3 protein: CASSPIGADNGYTF
clone size: .; D gene: .; V gene: TRBV7-9; J gene: TRBJ2-7; CDR3 DNA: TGTGCCAGCAGCCCAATGGCAGGGATCAACGAGCAGTACTTC; CDR3 protein: CASSPMAGINEQYF
clone size: .; D gene: .; V gene: TRBV27; J gene: TRBJ2-3; CDR3 DNA: TGTGCCAGCAGTTTCGGGACTCTGACTAGCACAGATACGCAGTATTTT; CDR3 protein: CASSFGTLTSTDTQYF
clone size: .; D gene: .; V gene: TRBV5-6; J gene: TRBJ2-1; CDR3 DNA: TGTGCCAGCAGCTTCTCGCTAACCGACAATGAGCAGTTCTTC; CDR3 protein: CASSFSLTDNEQFF
clone size: .; D gene: TRBD2; V gene: TRBV20-1; J gene: TRBJ2-1; CDR3 DNA: TGCAGTGCGACACTAGCGGGTTCCTACAATGAGCAGTTCTTC; CDR3 protein: CSATLAGSYNEQFF
clone size: once; D gene: .; V gene: TRBV7-9; J gene: TRBJ2-1; CDR3 DNA: TGTGCCAGCAGCTACGGGCCGCCAAGCTCCTACAATGAGCAGTTCTTC; CDR3 protein: CASSYGPPSSYNEQFF
clone size: .; D gene: .; V gene: TRBV14; J gene: TRBJ2-5; CDR3 DNA: TGTGCCAGCAGTAAGCCTTTCCAAGAGACCCAGTACTTC; CDR3 protein: CASSKPFQETQYF
clone size: .; D gene: .; V gene: TRBV3-1; J gene: TRBJ2-3; CDR3 DNA: TGTGCCGTCTCTGGGGTGGAAGATACGCAGTATTTT; CDR3 protein: CAVSGVEDTQYF
clone size: .; D gene: TRBD1; V gene: TRBV7-9; J gene: TRBJ2-1; CDR3 DNA: TGTGCCAGCAGCTCCCGGACAGGGGGCAATGAGCAGTTCTTC; CDR3 protein: CASSSRTGGNEQFF
clone size: .; D gene: .; V gene: TRBV29-1; J gene: TRBJ1-2; CDR3 DNA: TGCAGCGCCTGGACAGCCGATACCTATGGCTACACCTTC; CDR3 protein: CSAWTADTYGYTF
clone size: .; D gene: .; V gene: TRBV4-1; J gene: TRBJ2-7; CDR3 DNA: TGCGCCAGCAGCCATTTCGACGGAAGCTCCTACGAGCAGTACTTC; CDR3 protein: CASSHFDGSSYEQYF
clone size: .; D gene: TRBD2; V gene: TRBV9; J gene: TRBJ2-7; CDR3 DNA: TGTGCCAGCAGCGCCTCGGGAGGCCTCCCCTACGAGCAGTACTTC; CDR3 protein: CASSASGGLPYEQYF
clone size: once; D gene: .; V gene: TRBV27; J gene: TRBJ1-2; CDR3 DNA: TGTGCCAGCAGTTTAAGTAGGGTTTATGGCTACACCTTC; CDR3 protein: CASSLSRVYGYTF
clone size: .; D gene: .; V gene: TRBV5-1; J gene: TRBJ1-2; CDR3 DNA: TGCGCCAGCAGCTCGTCTACCGGTGGCTACACCTTC; CDR3 protein: CASSSSTGGYTF
clone size: once; D gene: .; V gene: TRBV24-1; J gene: TRBJ2-7; CDR3 DNA: TGTGCCACCAGTGAAAGATTTAGCCCCTACGAGCAGTACTTC; CDR3 protein: CATSERFSPYEQYF
clone size: .; D gene: TRBD2; V gene: TRBV20-1; J gene: TRBJ2-1; CDR3 DNA: TGCAGTGCTAGAGGAGAACTAGCGGCATACAATGAGCAGTTCTTC; CDR3 protein: CSARGELAAYNEQFF
clone size: .; D gene: .; V gene: TRBV20-1; J gene: TRBJ2-1; CDR3 DNA: TGCAGTGCTAGGGGAGATGAATCCAACGAGCAGTTCTTC; CDR3 protein: CSARGDESNEQFF
clone size: .; D gene: TRBD1; V gene: TRBV4-1; J gene: TRBJ1-2; CDR3 DNA: TGCGCCAGCAGCCAAGATGGACAGGGGGCGCCTGGCTACACCTTC; CDR3 protein: CASSQDGQGAPGYTF
clone size: .; D gene: .; V gene: TRBV20-1; J gene: TRBJ2-3; CDR3 DNA: TGCAGTGCTAGAGATGGGGATACGCAGTATTTT; CDR3 protein: CSARDGDTQYF
clone size: .; D gene: .; V gene: TRBV28; J gene: TRBJ2-1; CDR3 DNA: TGTGCCAGCAGTATTCCCCACGCGGCAGGGCGGAATGAGCAGTTCTTC; CDR3 protein: CASSIPHAAGRNEQFF